This is a list of T cell receptor beta chains from one sample in a study of CD8 T cells in ankylosing spondylitis. Each CDR3 protein gets one entry after TCRdb re-called the 5' RACE reads with MiXCR. The table records approximately 250,000 distinct CDR3 sequences, roughly a third of them present only once. Sequencing was done on a sample of blood, either unsorted or a sorted T cell fraction (not recorded which). Source of these receptors: a male donor with ankylosing spondylitis or in good health (not recorded which). Each CDR3 is given with its conserved first and last residue. The D gene is left open where the match is weak. Size is stated for part of the rows, as once, few or many counts, or as a class when the clone is expanded.

V gene	D gene	J gene	clone size	CDR3 DNA	CDR3 protein
TRBV7-2	TRBD2	TRBJ2-5	.	TGTGCCAGCAGCTTAGTTAGCGGGGGGGCTAGAGAGACCCAGTACTTC	CASSLVSGGARETQYF
TRBV29-1	.	TRBJ2-5	.	TGCAGCGTTGAAGATCCCCCTGGGGGCAGGGAGACCCAGTACTTC	CSVEDPPGGRETQYF
TRBV5-1	.	TRBJ2-7	.	TGCGCCAGCAGCTTGAGGGACGGACAATACGTCGAGCAGTACTTC	CASSLRDGQYVEQYF
TRBV29-1	.	TRBJ2-7	.	TGCAGCGTTGAATCTCGTACAGCGCTATCCTACGAGCAGTACTTC	CSVESRTALSYEQYF
TRBV18	.	TRBJ2-3	.	TGTGCCAGCTCACAGGCCCCAGGAGGAGATACGCAGTATTTT	CASSQAPGGDTQYF
TRBV3-1	.	TRBJ1-2	.	TGTGCCAGCAGCCATACCACTGGAGGTCCAAGCTATGGCTACACCTTC	CASSHTTGGPSYGYTF
TRBV6-1	.	TRBJ2-7	few	TGTGCCAGCAGGTTCCGGGGCCAGAGCTCCTACGAGCAGTACTTC	CASRFRGQSSYEQYF
TRBV20-1	.	TRBJ2-3	few	TGCAGTGCTATCAAGAACGGGGGGCCAGATACGCAGTATTTT	CSAIKNGGPDTQYF
TRBV20-1	.	TRBJ2-7	.	TGCAGTGCCAGCTTCTCGGGGGGCCCCTACGAGCAGTACTTC	CSASFSGGPYEQYF
TRBV20-1	.	TRBJ2-2	few	TGCAGTGCTAGAGATCCCGGGACGGCGAACACCGGGGAGCTGTTTTTT	CSARDPGTANTGELFF
TRBV4-1	.	TRBJ1-2	.	TGCGCCAGCAGCCAGGTAATGGGAGGGCACTATGGCTACACCTTC	CASSQVMGGHYGYTF
TRBV27	.	TRBJ1-2	few	TGTGCCAGCAGTGGGCGGAACTATGGCTACACCTTC	CASSGRNYGYTF
TRBV24-1	.	TRBJ1-2	.	TGTGCCACCAGTGACGATCTATCACGGGGCTACACCTTC	CATSDDLSRGYTF
TRBV7-2	TRBD2	TRBJ2-7	.	TGTGCCAGCAGTTTCCCCAGTGGACTAGCGGCCTACGAGCAGTACTTC	CASSFPSGLAAYEQYF
TRBV7-3	.	TRBJ2-1	few	TGTGCCAGCAGCTTAGGATGCACAGGGTGGAACAATGAGCAGTTCTTC	CASSLGCTGWNNEQFF
TRBV12-3/TRBV12-4	TRBD1	TRBJ1-1	few	TGTGCCAGCAGCCCAGGGGGCTACACTGAAGCTTTCTTT	CASSPGGYTEAFF
TRBV12-3/TRBV12-4	TRBD1	TRBJ1-1	.	TGTGCCAGCAGTCCTCAAGGACAGGTGAACACTGAAGCTTTCTTT	CASSPQGQVNTEAFF
TRBV12-3/TRBV12-4	TRBD1	TRBJ2-3	.	TGTGCCAGCAGCCCACCCGGACAGGGGAGGGATACGCAGTATTTT	CASSPPGQGRDTQYF
TRBV21-1	.	TRBJ2-4	few	TGTGCCAGCACCCAAATTGAGGGGAGGCCATTCAAAAACATTCAGTACTTC	CASTQIEGRPFKNIQYF
TRBV24-1	.	TRBJ2-1	.	TGTGCCACCAGTGATTCCCGAAGGGGAGGAGTGGATGAGCAGTTCTTC	CATSDSRRGGVDEQFF
TRBV11-2	.	TRBJ2-3	.	TGTGCCAGCAGCTTAGATTCAGTACGGGCAGATACGCAGTATTTT	CASSLDSVRADTQYF
TRBV20-1	TRBD2	TRBJ2-3	.	TGCAGTGCTAGAGCTAGCGGGGGAACAGATACGCAGTATTTT	CSARASGGTDTQYF
TRBV7-9	.	TRBJ2-5	.	TGTGCCAGCAGCCTTCCGATGGGTGCGGAGACCCAGTACTTC	CASSLPMGAETQYF
TRBV6-5	TRBD2	TRBJ2-3	few	TGTGCCAGCAGTTACTCGACGGGACTAGCGGGGGGAAGCACAGATACGCAGTATTTT	CASSYSTGLAGGSTDTQYF
TRBV27	TRBD1	TRBJ1-2	few	TGTGCCAGCACTAGACAGGGGGGAGCCTATGGCTACACCTTC	CASTRQGGAYGYTF
TRBV6-5	.	TRBJ1-1	many	TGTGCCAGCAGTCGACTAGGCACTGAAGCTTTCTTT	CASSRLGTEAFF
TRBV5-1	.	TRBJ1-5	.	TGCGCCAGCAGCTTGCATGGCGCAGTCAATCAGCCCCAGCATTTT	CASSLHGAVNQPQHF
TRBV5-1	TRBD2	TRBJ2-7	.	TGCGCCAGCAGCTTGGCCCAGCCTAGCGGGTACGAGCAGTACTTC	CASSLAQPSGYEQYF
TRBV20-1	TRBD2	TRBJ2-3	few	TGCAGTTCCCCTCCGGCGGGGGGGCATGTAGATACGCAGTATTTT	CSSPPAGGHVDTQYF
TRBV20-1	.	TRBJ2-5	.	TGCAGTGCCCCGGTTTGGGGACAAGAGACCCAGTACTTC	CSAPVWGQETQYF
TRBV20-1	TRBD1	TRBJ2-7	few	TGCAGTGCTAGTAGCCGGACAGGGATCGAGCAGTACTTC	CSASSRTGIEQYF
TRBV7-2	TRBD2	TRBJ2-6	.	TGTGCCAGCAGCTTGCGACTAGCGGGGGGAAGCTCTGGGGCCAACGTCCTGACTTTC	CASSLRLAGGSSGANVLTF
TRBV10-3	TRBD2	TRBJ2-3	few	TGTGCCATCAGTCCTTCTAGCGGGGGGGCCGGAGATACGCAGTATTTT	CAISPSSGGAGDTQYF
TRBV5-1	.	TRBJ1-2	.	TGCGCCAGCAGCTCTTGGACAGTACGTGACTATGGCTTCACCTTC	CASSSWTVRDYGFTF
TRBV3-1	.	TRBJ2-5	.	TGTGCCAGCAGCCAAGTTGTGCTACGAGAGACCCAGTACTTC	CASSQVVLRETQYF
TRBV5-1	.	TRBJ2-3	few	TGCGCCAGCAGCTTGGGACAGGCCGGCACAGATACGCAGTATTTT	CASSLGQAGTDTQYF
TRBV7-2	.	TRBJ1-2	.	TGTGCCAGCAGCCCTGGACGGTATAGGGGCTACACCTTC	CASSPGRYRGYTF
TRBV19	TRBD1	TRBJ2-7	few	TGTGCCAGTAGTATGGGGACAGGGACCTACGAGCAGTACTTC	CASSMGTGTYEQYF
TRBV5-1	.	TRBJ2-7	few	TGCGCCAGCAGCTTGGACGTATTGGGGGAGCAGTACTTC	CASSLDVLGEQYF
TRBV12-3/TRBV12-4	TRBD1	TRBJ2-3	.	TGTGCCAGCAGTCCAAGAACAGGGACAGGCACAGATACGCAGTATTTT	CASSPRTGTGTDTQYF
TRBV6-5	.	TRBJ1-2	few	TGTGCCAGCAGTTGGTCCGACAGTAACTATGGCTACACCTTC	CASSWSDSNYGYTF
TRBV28	.	TRBJ2-3	few	TGTGCCAGCAGTCCAGCATCGTTACGGGGGCTGACAGATACGCAGTATTTT	CASSPASLRGLTDTQYF
TRBV10-3	TRBD1	TRBJ2-6	.	TGTGCCATCAGCTGGGACAGGCCCGGCTCTGGGGCCAACGTCCTGACTTTC	CAISWDRPGSGANVLTF
TRBV29-1	.	TRBJ1-2	many	TGCAGCGTCGCCCAGGGGCTCACAGCTAACTATGGCTACACCTTC	CSVAQGLTANYGYTF
TRBV10-3	TRBD1	TRBJ1-6	once	TGTGCCATCAGGACCGGGACAGCAAATTCACCCCTCCACTTT	CAIRTGTANSPLHF
TRBV20-1	.	TRBJ1-1	.	TGCAGTGCGACAGACCAGGGGATGAACACTGAAGCTTTCTTT	CSATDQGMNTEAFF
TRBV20-1	.	TRBJ2-1	.	TGCACCGCCAGAGGACAGTGGACAATGTTGCAGTTCTTC	CTARGQWTMLQFF
TRBV20-1	TRBD2	TRBJ2-5	.	TGCAGTGCTTTAGACGGGACTAGCGGACCTCAAGAGACCCAGTACTTC	CSALDGTSGPQETQYF
TRBV12-3/TRBV12-4	.	TRBJ2-3	.	TGTGCCAGCAGTCCCGGGACTTCCCGCACAGATACGCAGTATTTT	CASSPGTSRTDTQYF
TRBV20-1	TRBD1	TRBJ1-5	many	TGCAGTGCCCTAGGCCGGGGGACAGCTAGCAATCAGCCCCAGCATTTT	CSALGRGTASNQPQHF
TRBV7-9	TRBD2	TRBJ2-1	.	TGTGCCAGCAGCCTACTAGCGGGGGCCCACAATGAGCAGTTCTTC	CASSLLAGAHNEQFF
TRBV27	TRBD2	TRBJ2-3	few	TGTGCCAGCAGTTTATGGGCGGGGGTCACAGATACGCAGTATTTT	CASSLWAGVTDTQYF
TRBV18	.	TRBJ1-1	.	TGTGCCAGCCGAGGACAGCCGAACACTGAAGCTTTCTTT	CASRGQPNTEAFF